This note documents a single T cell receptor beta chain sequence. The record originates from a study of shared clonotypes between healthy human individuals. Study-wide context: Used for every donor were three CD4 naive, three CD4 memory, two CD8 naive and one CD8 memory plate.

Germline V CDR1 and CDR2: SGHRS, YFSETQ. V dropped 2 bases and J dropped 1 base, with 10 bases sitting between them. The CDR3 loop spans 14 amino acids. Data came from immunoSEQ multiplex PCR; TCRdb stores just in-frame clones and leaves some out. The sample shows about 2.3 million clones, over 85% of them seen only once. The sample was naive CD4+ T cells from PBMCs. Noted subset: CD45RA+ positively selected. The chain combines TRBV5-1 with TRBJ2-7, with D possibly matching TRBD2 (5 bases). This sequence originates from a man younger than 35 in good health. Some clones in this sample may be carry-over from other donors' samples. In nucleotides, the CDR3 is TGCGCCAGCAGCTTCGGACTGATTTCCTACGAGCAGTACTTC. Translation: CASSFGLISYEQYF. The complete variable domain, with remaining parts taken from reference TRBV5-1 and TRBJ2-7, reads KAGVTQTPRYLIKTRGQQVTLSCSPISGHRSVSWYQQTPGQGLQFLFEYFSETQRNKGNFPGRFSGRQFSNSRSEMNVSTLELGDSALYLCASSFGLISYEQYFGPGTRLTVT.